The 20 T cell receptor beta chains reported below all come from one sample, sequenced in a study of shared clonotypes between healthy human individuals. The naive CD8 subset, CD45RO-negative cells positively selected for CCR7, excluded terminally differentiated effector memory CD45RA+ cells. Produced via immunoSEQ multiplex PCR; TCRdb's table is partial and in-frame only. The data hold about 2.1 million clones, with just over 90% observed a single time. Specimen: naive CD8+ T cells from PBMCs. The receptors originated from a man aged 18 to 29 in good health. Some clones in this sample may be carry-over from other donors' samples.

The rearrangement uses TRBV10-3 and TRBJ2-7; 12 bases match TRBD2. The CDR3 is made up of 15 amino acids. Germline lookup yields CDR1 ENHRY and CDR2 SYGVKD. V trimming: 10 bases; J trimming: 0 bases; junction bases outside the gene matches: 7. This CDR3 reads CATTTTSGSSYEQYF. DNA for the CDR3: TGTGCCACTACGACGACTAGCGGGAGCTCCTACGAGCAGTACTTC.

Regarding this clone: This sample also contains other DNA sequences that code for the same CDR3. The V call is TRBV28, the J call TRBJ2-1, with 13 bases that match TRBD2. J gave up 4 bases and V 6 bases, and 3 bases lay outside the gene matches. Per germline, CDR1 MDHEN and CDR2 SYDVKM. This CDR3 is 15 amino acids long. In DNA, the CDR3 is TGTGCCAGCAGCCTGGGACTAGCGGGGTACAATGAGCAGTTCTTC. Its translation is CASSLGLAGYNEQFF.

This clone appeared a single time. CDR3 amino acids: CASSELGSGANVLTF. In DNA form, the CDR3 reads TGTGCCAGCAGTGAGCTGGGGAGTGGGGCCAACGTCCTGACTTTC. V gene TRBV2 combines with J gene TRBJ2-6; D may be TRBD2 (5 bases). The V end lost 3 bases, the J end lost 3 bases, and 9 bases lay between the germline ends. The CDR3 extends over 15 amino acids. Germline loops: CDR1 SNHLY, CDR2 FYNNEI. Filled out from reference TRBV2 and TRBJ2-6, the complete variable domain reads EPEVTQTPSHQVTQMGQEVILRCVPISNHLYFYWYRQILGQKVEFLVSFYNNEISEKSEIFDDQFSVERPDGSNFTLKIRSTKLEDSAMYFCASSELGSGANVLTFGAGSRLTVL.

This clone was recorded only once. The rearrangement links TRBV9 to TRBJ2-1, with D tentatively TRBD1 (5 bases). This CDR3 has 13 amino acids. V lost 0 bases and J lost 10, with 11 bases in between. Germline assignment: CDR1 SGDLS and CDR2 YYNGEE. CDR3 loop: CASSVAKGSEQFF. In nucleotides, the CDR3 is TGTGCCAGCAGCGTAGCTAAGGGGTCCGAGCAGTTCTTC. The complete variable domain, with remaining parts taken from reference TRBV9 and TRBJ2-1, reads DSGVTQTPKHLITATGQRVTLRCSPRSGDLSVYWYQQSLDQGLQFLIQYYNGEERAKGNILERFSAQQFPDLHSELNLSSLELGDSALYFCASSVAKGSEQFFGPGTRLTVL.

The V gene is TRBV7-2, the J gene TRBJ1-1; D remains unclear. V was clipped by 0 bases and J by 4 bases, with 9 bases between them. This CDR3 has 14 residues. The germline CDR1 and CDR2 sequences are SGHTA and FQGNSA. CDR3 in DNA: TGTGCCAGCAGCTTAGCTGCAGGTCCCACTGAAGCTTTCTTT. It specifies CASSLAAGPTEAFF.

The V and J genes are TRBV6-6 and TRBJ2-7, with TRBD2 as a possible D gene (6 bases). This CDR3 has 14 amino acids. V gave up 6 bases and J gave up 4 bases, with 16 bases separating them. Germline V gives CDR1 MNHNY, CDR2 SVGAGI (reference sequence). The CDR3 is CASSSWDSTYEQYF. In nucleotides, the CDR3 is TGTGCCAGCAGCTCGTGGGACTCGACGTACGAGCAGTACTTC.

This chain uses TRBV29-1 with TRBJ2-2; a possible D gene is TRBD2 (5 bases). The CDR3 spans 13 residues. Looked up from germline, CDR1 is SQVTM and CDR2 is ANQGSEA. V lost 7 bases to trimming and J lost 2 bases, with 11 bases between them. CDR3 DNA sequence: TGCAGCGCTATCGGGGTCAACACCGGGGAGCTGTTTTTT. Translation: CSAIGVNTGELFF.

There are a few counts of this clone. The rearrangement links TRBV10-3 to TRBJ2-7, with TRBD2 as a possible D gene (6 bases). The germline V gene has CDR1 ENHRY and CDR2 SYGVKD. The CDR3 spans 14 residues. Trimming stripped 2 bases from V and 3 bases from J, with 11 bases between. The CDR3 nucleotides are TGTGCCATCAGTGAGCCCGGGGGAGGCTACGAGCAGTACTTC. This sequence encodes CAISEPGGGYEQYF.

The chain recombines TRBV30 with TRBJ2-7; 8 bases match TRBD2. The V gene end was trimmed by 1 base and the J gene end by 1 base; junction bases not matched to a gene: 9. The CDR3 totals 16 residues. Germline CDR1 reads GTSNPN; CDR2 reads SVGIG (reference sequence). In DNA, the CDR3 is TGTGCCTGGAGTGGCCTGGGAGCGGGGGAATCCTACGAGCAGTACTTC. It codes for CAWSGLGAGESYEQYF.

The chain's CDR3 is CASSEARRRVPSGDTEAFF. The CDR3 DNA reads TGTGCCAGCAGTGAAGCCCGCCGCCGCGTGCCCTCGGGGGACACTGAAGCTTTCTTT. The chain links TRBV6-1 to TRBJ1-1; weak D call: TRBD1 (5 bases). The length of the CDR3 is 19 residues. The V and J ends lost 0 bases and 3 bases respectively, with 23 bases between them. Germline V lookup: CDR1 MNHNS, CDR2 SASEGT.

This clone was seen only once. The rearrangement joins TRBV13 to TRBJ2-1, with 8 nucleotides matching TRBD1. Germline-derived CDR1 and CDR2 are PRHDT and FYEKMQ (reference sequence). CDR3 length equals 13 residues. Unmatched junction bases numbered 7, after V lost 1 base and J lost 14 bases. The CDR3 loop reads CASSLEWTGKEFF. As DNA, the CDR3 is TGTGCCAGCAGCTTAGAGTGGACAGGGAAAGAGTTCTTC.

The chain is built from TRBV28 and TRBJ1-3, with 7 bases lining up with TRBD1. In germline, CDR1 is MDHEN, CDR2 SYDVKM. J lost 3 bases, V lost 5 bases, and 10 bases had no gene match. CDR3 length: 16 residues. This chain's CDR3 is CASSLTGLGFGNTIYF. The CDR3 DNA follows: TGTGCCAGCAGTCTGACAGGGTTGGGATTTGGAAACACCATATATTTT.

Here the CDR3 reads CATPSRGGTLHSGQYF. CDR3 nucleotide sequence: TGTGCCACCCCCTCAAGGGGAGGGACGCTCCACAGCGGGCAGTACTTC. This sequence joins TRBV11-2 and TRBJ2-7; TRBD2 agrees at 7 bases. CDR1 and CDR2 from the germline V gene are SGHAT and FQNNGV. The J segment lost 9 bases and the V segment lost 10 bases, leaving 24 bases of the junction unmatched. The CDR3 is 16 amino acids.

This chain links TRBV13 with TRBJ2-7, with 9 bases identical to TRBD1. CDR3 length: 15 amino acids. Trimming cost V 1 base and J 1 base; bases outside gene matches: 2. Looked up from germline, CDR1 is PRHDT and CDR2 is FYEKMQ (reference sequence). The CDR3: CASSLEGQGSYEQYF. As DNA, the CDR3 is TGTGCCAGCAGCTTAGAGGGACAGGGTTCCTACGAGCAGTACTTC.

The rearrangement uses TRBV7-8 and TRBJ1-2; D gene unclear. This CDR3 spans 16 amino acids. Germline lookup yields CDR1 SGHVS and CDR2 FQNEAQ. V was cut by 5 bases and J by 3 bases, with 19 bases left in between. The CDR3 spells CASSVVRRARDYGYTF. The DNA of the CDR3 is TGTGCCAGCAGCGTAGTCCGACGGGCGCGGGACTATGGCTACACCTTC.

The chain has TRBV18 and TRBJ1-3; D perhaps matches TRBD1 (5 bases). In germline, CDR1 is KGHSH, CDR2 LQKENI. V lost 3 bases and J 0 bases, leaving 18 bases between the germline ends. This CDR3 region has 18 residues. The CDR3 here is CASSPSIDRVFSGNTIYF. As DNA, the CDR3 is TGTGCCAGCTCACCCTCTATAGACAGAGTCTTCTCTGGAAACACCATATATTTT.

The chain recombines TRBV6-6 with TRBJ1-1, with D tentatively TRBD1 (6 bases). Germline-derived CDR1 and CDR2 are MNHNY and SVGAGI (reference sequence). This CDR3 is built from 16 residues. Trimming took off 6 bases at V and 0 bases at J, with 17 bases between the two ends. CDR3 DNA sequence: TGTGCCAGCAGGGGGGCAGGGGCGGGGATGAACACTGAAGCTTTCTTT. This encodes CASRGAGAGMNTEAFF.

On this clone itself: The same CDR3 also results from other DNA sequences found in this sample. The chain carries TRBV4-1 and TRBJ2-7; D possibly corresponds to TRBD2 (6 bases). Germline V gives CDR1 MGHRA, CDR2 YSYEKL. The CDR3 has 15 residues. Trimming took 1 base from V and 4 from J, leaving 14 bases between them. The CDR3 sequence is CASSQVPGGGYEQYF. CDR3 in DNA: TGCGCCAGCAGCCAAGTCCCCGGGGGAGGTTACGAGCAGTACTTC.

The CDR3 nucleotides read TGTGCCAGTAGTATCTTGGGAGGGAGTGAAGCTTTCTTT. The encoded protein is CASSILGGSEAFF. V and J are TRBV19 and TRBJ1-1; no clear D gene. This CDR3 is built from 13 residues. With 3 bases removed from V and 7 bases from J, the gap between germline ends came to 12 bases. Per germline, CDR1 LNHDA and CDR2 SQIVND (reference sequence).

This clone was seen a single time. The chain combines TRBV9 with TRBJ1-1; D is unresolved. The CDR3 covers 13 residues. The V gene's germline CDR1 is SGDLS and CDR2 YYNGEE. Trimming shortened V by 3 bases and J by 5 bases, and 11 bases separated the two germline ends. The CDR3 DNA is TGTGCCAGCAGCGCTCGCTCGGGGACTGAAGCTTTCTTT. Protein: CASSARSGTEAFF.